Listed below are T cell receptor beta chains from one sample, sequenced in a study of metastatic and nonmetastatic thyroid tumors. Using MiXCR, TCRdb reanalyzed the PCR reads. The sample lists 12,000 or so clones; about a third were seen once. Material: tumor tissue. The source is a female donor with papillary thyroid cancer or a benign thyroid nodule (not recorded which). Some clones in this sample may be carry-over from other donors' samples. The CDR3 runs from the conserved cysteine through the conserved F or W. The order of the fields is J gene, D gene, V gene, clone size, CDR3 protein, CDR3 DNA. D genes are given only for firm matches. Size is omitted from some rows. Given values are once, few, many or a class for expanded clones.

TRBJ2-5,NA,TRBV9,medium-sized,CASSVGNGGGQETQYF,TGTGCCAGCAGCGTAGGGAACGGGGGCGGCCAAGAGACCCAGTACTTC
TRBJ1-5,NA,TRBV27,few,CASSSTGDFGNGNQPQHF,NA
TRBJ2-1,NA,TRBV15,many,CATSTARNEQFF,TGTGCCACCAGCACCGCTAGGAATGAGCAGTTCTTC
TRBJ1-2,TRBD1,TRBV11-2,NA,CASSPTGEYGYTF,TGTGCCAGCAGCCCAACAGGGGAGTATGGCTACACCTTC
TRBJ1-1,TRBD1,TRBV6-1,few,CASRPVGRDRKKRAFF,TGTGCCAGCCGCCCCGTAGGACGGGACAGGAAAAAAAGAGCTTTCTTT
TRBJ1-5,NA,TRBV6-1,few,CASSEALRGQPQHF,TGTGCCAGCAGTGAAGCGCTTCGGGGACAGCCCCAGCATTTT
TRBJ2-7,NA,TRBV20-1,few,CSARNGEAVSYEQYF,TGCAGTGCTAGAAACGGGGAAGCGGTCTCCTACGAGCAGTACTTC
TRBJ2-5,NA,TRBV19,few,CASTISVLEGTQYF,TGTGCCAGTACCATTAGCGTGCTTGAGGGTACCCAGTACTTC
TRBJ2-1,TRBD2,TRBV19,NA,CASSGTGTSPNEQFF,TGTGCCAGTAGTGGCACCGGGACTAGTCCCAATGAGCAGTTCTTC
TRBJ2-3,NA,TRBV6-2/TRBV6-3,few,CASSRLSGVVDTQYF,TGTGCCAGCAGTCGACTATCGGGAGTGGTAGATACGCAGTATTTT
TRBJ2-1,NA,TRBV6-2/TRBV6-3,medium-sized,CASSYDTNVRNNEQFF,TGTGCCAGCAGTTACGACACTAACGTGAGAAACAATGAGCAGTTCTTC
TRBJ2-7,NA,TRBV18,many,CASSPSPISYEQYF,TGTGCCAGCTCACCTAGCCCTATCTCCTACGAGCAGTACTTC
TRBJ2-7,NA,TRBV2,few,CASSESSSQGREQYF,TGTGCCAGCAGTGAATCTAGCTCCCAGGGTCGGGAGCAGTACTTC
TRBJ1-2,NA,TRBV18,NA,CASSSGQFYGYTF,TGTGCCAGCTCATCCGGACAGTTCTATGGCTACACCTTC
TRBJ1-5,NA,TRBV28,few,CASRETLREDQPQHF,TGTGCCAGCAGGGAAACTCTCAGAGAGGATCAGCCCCAGCATTTT
TRBJ2-7,TRBD1,TRBV7-6,NA,CASILDQGAYEQYF,TGTGCCAGCATCTTAGATCAGGGGGCCTACGAGCAGTACTTC
TRBJ1-1,NA,TRBV6-1,few,CASSTQGGLTEAFF,TGTGCCAGCAGTACACAGGGAGGATTAACTGAAGCTTTCTTT
TRBJ1-1,NA,TRBV12-3/TRBV12-4,medium-sized,CASRPDSRPEAFF,TGTGCCAGCAGACCCGACAGTCGCCCTGAAGCTTTCTTT
TRBJ2-3,NA,TRBV2,few,CASSEAGQCRKYF,TGTGCCAGCAGTGAAGCGGGCCAATGCCGGAAGTATTTT
TRBJ1-4,TRBD1,TRBV28,few,CASSSGTANEKLFF,TGTGCCAGCAGTTCAGGGACAGCTAATGAAAAACTGTTTTTT
TRBJ2-7,NA,TRBV4-1,once,CASSPGVGAERYEQYF,TGCGCCAGCAGCCCCGGCGTGGGAGCGGAGCGGTACGAGCAGTACTTC
TRBJ2-7,NA,TRBV20-1,NA,CSANTDSPYEQYF,TGCAGTGCAAATACGGACAGTCCCTACGAGCAGTACTTC
TRBJ2-2,NA,TRBV6-1,NA,CASQLGNTGELFF,TGTGCCAGCCAATTGGGGAACACCGGGGAGCTGTTTTTT
TRBJ2-6,TRBD1,TRBV14,NA,CASSPLPSGGYSGANVLTF,TGTGCCAGCAGCCCCCTCCCATCAGGGGGCTATTCTGGGGCCAACGTCCTGACTTTC
TRBJ2-2,TRBD1,TRBV6-4,medium-sized,CASSRFGTGSNTGELFF,TGTGCCAGCAGCCGATTTGGGACAGGTTCGAACACCGGGGAGCTGTTTTTT
TRBJ1-1,TRBD1,TRBV28,medium-sized,CASSSWTGATTEAFF,TGTGCCAGCAGTTCCTGGACAGGGGCGACCACTGAAGCTTTCTTT
TRBJ1-1,NA,TRBV30,once,CAWDQGGTEAFF,TGTGCCTGGGATCAGGGAGGGACTGAAGCTTTCTTT
TRBJ1-1,NA,TRBV6-2/TRBV6-3,few,CASSYRGFSEAFF,TGTGCCAGCAGTTACCGAGGGTTTTCTGAAGCTTTCTTT
TRBJ2-1,TRBD2,TRBV7-2,NA,CASSFSAGGYNEQFF,TGTGCCAGCAGCTTTAGCGCGGGAGGGTACAATGAGCAGTTCTTC
TRBJ1-5,NA,TRBV20-1,many,CSASGSYSNQPQHF,TGCAGTGCTAGCGGATCTTATAGCAATCAGCCCCAGCATTTT
TRBJ2-5,TRBD2,TRBV7-2,many,CASSLGGLAGELGQYF,TGTGCCAGCAGCTTAGGGGGGCTAGCGGGAGAGTTAGGCCAGTACTTC
TRBJ1-2,NA,TRBV6-1,few,CASSEASQGRYGYTF,TGTGCCAGCAGTGAAGCATCACAAGGACGCTATGGCTACACCTTC
TRBJ2-1,TRBD2,TRBV19,NA,CASSIGTSLMNEQFF,TGTGCCAGTAGTATAGGGACTAGCTTGATGAATGAGCAGTTCTTC
TRBJ2-1,TRBD1,TRBV6-1,medium-sized,CASSEYRGDREQFF,TGTGCCAGCAGTGAATACAGGGGGGACAGGGAGCAGTTCTTC
TRBJ2-6,NA,TRBV18,NA,CASSPQGPGANVLTF,TGTGCCAGCTCACCTCAGGGCCCTGGGGCCAACGTCCTGACTTTC
TRBJ2-1,NA,TRBV20-1,NA,CSGGLINNEQFF,TGCAGTGGGGGGCTGATAAATAATGAGCAGTTCTTC
TRBJ2-5,NA,TRBV28,NA,CASSPRRETQYF,TGTGCCAGCAGCCCCCGGCGTGAGACCCAGTACTTC
TRBJ2-2,NA,TRBV6-2/TRBV6-3,NA,CASSLGLVTGELFF,TGTGCCAGCAGTTTAGGGCTTGTCACCGGGGAGCTGTTTTTT
TRBJ2-1,NA,TRBV12-5,NA,CASGLPTGGGQGYNEQFF,TGTGCTAGTGGTTTGCCAACCGGGGGGGGACAGGGATACAATGAGCAGTTCTTC
TRBJ2-5,NA,TRBV27,NA,CASSPWTEQETQYF,TGTGCCAGCAGTCCGTGGACAGAGCAAGAGACCCAGTACTTC
TRBJ1-1,NA,TRBV7-6,few,CASSLRAGSNTEAFF,TGTGCCAGCAGCTTAAGGGCAGGGTCGAACACTGAAGCTTTCTTT
TRBJ2-2,NA,TRBV30,NA,CAWYTQEGTGELFF,TGTGCCTGGTATACCCAGGAGGGGACCGGGGAGCTGTTTTTT
TRBJ1-2,NA,TRBV6-9,few,CASSYHHGAGGYTF,TGTGCCAGCAGTTACCATCATGGGGCAGGAGGCTACACCTTC
TRBJ2-1,TRBD2,TRBV30,NA,CAWKAASGTNEQFF,TGTGCCTGGAAGGCGGCTAGCGGTACGAATGAGCAGTTCTTC
TRBJ2-7,NA,TRBV29-1,many,CSVTTSSYEQYF,TGCAGCGTTACGACTAGCTCCTACGAGCAGTACTTC
TRBJ2-2,NA,TRBV19,few,CASTLRTRTGELFF,TGTGCCAGTACCCTGAGAACGAGAACCGGGGAGCTGTTTTTT
TRBJ1-2,NA,TRBV19,many,CASSRGEGWGYGYTF,TGTGCCAGTAGTAGAGGGGAGGGGTGGGGCTATGGCTACACCTTC
TRBJ1-2,NA,TRBV12-3/TRBV12-4,few,CASGLGVDYGYTF,TGTGCCAGCGGACTCGGGGTAGACTATGGCTACACCTTC
TRBJ2-7,NA,TRBV2,medium-sized,CASNLDVPYEQYF,TGTGCCAGCAATCTGGACGTACCCTACGAGCAGTACTTC
TRBJ2-7,TRBD2,TRBV20-1,few,CSARVEKPGLGEVQYF,TGCAGTGCTAGAGTGGAGAAACCGGGACTAGGAGAGGTGCAGTACTTC
TRBJ2-5,NA,TRBV7-6,many,CASATIDFLETQYF,TGTGCCAGCGCTACGATAGACTTCCTCGAGACCCAGTACTTC
TRBJ1-1,NA,TRBV25-1,NA,CASRWGGGEDFF,TGTGCCAGCAGATGGGGAGGGGGTGAAGATTTCTTT
TRBJ2-3,NA,TRBV6-1,few,CASSEQGITDTQYF,TGTGCCAGCAGTGAGCAGGGGATCACAGATACGCAGTATTTT
TRBJ2-7,NA,TRBV25-1,few,CASSGLTGTNYEQYF,TGTGCCAGCAGTGGGCTAACCGGGACCAACTACGAGCAGTACTTC
TRBJ1-4,TRBD1,TRBV3-1,NA,CASSQYRGRGEKLFF,TGTGCCAGCAGCCAATACAGGGGGCGCGGAGAAAAACTGTTTTTT
TRBJ2-1,TRBD1,TRBV2,medium-sized,CASKGTEAYNEQFF,TGTGCCAGCAAGGGGACAGAGGCCTACAATGAGCAGTTCTTC
TRBJ2-7,TRBD2,TRBV20-1,many,CSARGQPGLAGAKIYEQYF,TGCAGTGCTAGAGGACAGCCGGGACTAGCGGGAGCTAAAATCTACGAGCAGTACTTC
TRBJ1-1,NA,TRBV28,NA,CASISPPGFMNTEAFF,TGTGCCAGCATCTCCCCACCGGGCTTCATGAACACTGAAGCTTTCTTT
TRBJ1-6,NA,TRBV6-1,few,CASSEGFNSPLHF,TGTGCCAGCAGTGAAGGGTTTAATTCACCCCTCCACTTT
TRBJ1-4,TRBD1,TRBV7-9,many,CASSQTRTGNEKLFF,TGTGCCAGCAGCCAAACGAGGACAGGGAATGAAAAACTGTTTTTT